This T cell receptor beta chain derives from a study of Ad26.COV2.S vaccination and SARS-CoV-2 variants. In the study overall: Administration of Ad26.COV2.S was intramuscular, either once or twice 56 days apart. Study outcomes and limitations: Vaccine and placebo recipients had comparable breadth of non-spike TCRs.

The protocol was immunoSEQ multiplex PCR, while the TCRdb copy is restricted to in-frame clones and leaves out a portion. The sample gives roughly 320,000 clones, around 84% of which show up once; approximately 1.9% is in the top ten. Sample treatment: about 20 received Ad26.COV2.S at low or high dose, single or two shots; 5 received placebo; per-sample allocation not given. On day 63 after the first injection, vaccine and placebo recipients gave samples. An adult aged 18-55 years in Boston served as the donor. On this clone itself: The antigen is undetermined.

CDR3 length equals 15 residues. With V trimmed by 2 bases and J by 2 bases, 3 bases remained unmatched. CDR1 SGDLS and CDR2 YYNGEE come from the germline V gene. The sample in question was peripheral blood, obtained in a trial of Ad26.COV2.S vaccine versus placebo. The chain carries TRBV9 and TRBJ2-1; 8 bases are shared with TRBD2. The TCR comes from a person between 18 and 59 years old who received the Ad26.COV2.S COVID-19 vaccine or a placebo. The CDR3 DNA sequence: TGTGCCAGCAGCGTCGGGACTAGGGCCTACAATGAGCAGTTCTTC. As protein: CASSVGTRAYNEQFF.